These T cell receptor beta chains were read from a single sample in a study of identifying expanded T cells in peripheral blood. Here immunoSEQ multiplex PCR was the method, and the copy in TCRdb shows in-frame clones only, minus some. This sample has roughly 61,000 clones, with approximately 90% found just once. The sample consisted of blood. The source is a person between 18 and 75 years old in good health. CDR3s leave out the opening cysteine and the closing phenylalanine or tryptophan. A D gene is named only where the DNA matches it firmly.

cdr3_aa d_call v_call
ASIGLMGSPLH - TRBV25-1
AITPGQGARNEQF TRBD1 TRBV10-3
ATSREAAGAGELF - TRBV15
ASRIAGGYNEQF TRBD2 TRBV6-5
ASSLAGSQHQPQH - TRBV5-5
ASSSLPGPLEYEQY - TRBV27
ASSIAGTGDTGELF TRBD1 TRBV5-1
ASSFGEAEF - TRBV13
SVRAESVEQF - TRBV29-1
ASSLQRGRSYNEQF TRBD2 TRBV5-6
ASSQDATRGYT - TRBV4-2
ASSSPGGSGANVLT - TRBV19
ASSPGPSREAF - TRBV28
ASSETRDTLGEQY - TRBV7-8
ASSLVPASSNEQF - TRBV5-1
AWSVGQHGYT - TRBV30
AWSGTGGSGSPLH TRBD1 TRBV30
ASSLLGDGGQPGYT - TRBV27
ASRYRDSENYEQY TRBD1 TRBV5-5
ASRTGGAEYNEQF - TRBV7-8
ASSYKSGQSYSSSYEQY TRBD1 TRBV23-1
AISESRVRNTEAF - TRBV10-3
ASSVGGMTF - TRBV25-1
ASSPPLGGQETQY - TRBV7-2
ASSPDQDYGYT - TRBV7-2
ASSTSGADYNEQF TRBD2 TRBV7-6
AWGTGLLSGNTIY - TRBV30